What follows describes a single T cell receptor (beta chain). What this receptor recognizes is not known. No much larger clone exists at a distance of one base, and base qualities are not known. This sample was included in a study of blood T cell repertoires in COVID-19 (dated by TCRdb to 2020 to 2022). With respect to the entire study: The collaborator samples originated in the United States, Italy and Spain and spanned the acute and convalescent phases of COVID-19. The material from the prospective study consisted of cDNA or gDNA derived from T cells, B-cell-depleted T cells, or PBMCs. Subjects who had been exposed to COVID-19, were actively infected with it, or had recovered from it provided the deeply sampled blood TCRbeta repertoires that made up the dataset. The repertoires were released in a freely available public database intended as a resource for research on the immune response to SARS-CoV-2. Samples were obtained from the ongoing ImmuneRACE study (first 160 participants) and from over a thousand subjects provided by 6 global collaborators. Sample metadata almost always included a de-identified subject ID, COVID-19 status, age in years and sex. Where HLA class I and class II types were available, the types were taken from metadata supplied by the sample provider, not from assay-based typing.

TCRbeta CDR3 regions were amplified from genomic DNA using the immunoSEQ Assay, a bias-controlled multiplex PCR. The paper's data handling went like this. Within the assay, amplification of reference gene primers was used to estimate how many nucleated cells each sample contained. To quantify the absolute abundance of each unique TCRbeta CDR3 rearrangement, sequence reads were collapsed and filtered. For each sample, productive Simpson clonality was calculated by taking the square root of Simpson's diversity index across productive rearrangements. The immuneACCESS repertoire file appears here via TCRdb, limited to in-frame rearrangements. These files lack a portion of the clones; in checked studies, under half of the deficit traces to unresolved V genes, and the cause of the others is not known. The V and J calls and clone size were taken over from that table, and D and trimming were inferred from the DNA. The sample table records roughly 200,000 clones; about three quarters of these occur just once. 2.8% of the sample rests with the top ten.

The collaborating institutions used their own protocols to collect whole blood in K2EDTA tubes. Collaborator samples were shipped for TCRbeta analysis as frozen whole blood, isolated PBMCs, or DNA extracted from either sample type. The full study reports these points: The amount of clinical and demographic metadata varied by source and participant and was provided uncurated.

Via the germline V gene, CDR1 is SGHDT and CDR2 YYEEEE. Its CDR3 holds 17 amino acids, cysteine through phenylalanine. Only the CDR3 portion is preserved as DNA: 51 bases, with reading frame beginning at the first base. Compared with germline, V lacks 4 bases and J lacks 3 bases; bases without a gene match: 7. This receptor chain uses TRBV5-6 and TRBJ2-1; 13 bases in between match TRBD2. The TCR sequence derives from a woman of 80 years or more with active or convalescent COVID-19. Sequencing input: peripheral blood. In nucleotide form, the sequence is TGTGCCAGCAGCCCGACTAGCGGGGGGTCAAACTACAATGAGCAGTTCTTC. Its protein product is CASSPTSGGSNYNEQFF.